This is a list of T cell receptor beta chains from one sample in a study of cytomegalovirus exposure and HLA in healthy donors. Assay: immunoSEQ multiplex PCR; the TCRdb copy retains only in-frame clones and omits some. The sample holds 130,000 or so clones, 79% seen once. Sequences were obtained from PBMCs. These receptors all stem from a male donor in good health and CMV-seronegative. CDR3s include the opening cysteine and the closing phenylalanine or tryptophan.

TRBJ1-5 | TRBV19 | 13 | CASSTGTNQPQHF
TRBJ2-1 | TRBV9 | 16 | CASSVGGSVGHNEQFF
TRBJ2-7 | TRBV11-2 | 13 | CASSLGQTYEQYF
TRBJ1-2 | TRBV10-1 | 15 | CASSEGRGEIYGYTF
TRBJ1-5 | TRBV27 | 15 | CASSLSRAANQPQHF
TRBJ2-1 | TRBV6-5 | 15 | CASSYTLTGYNEQFF
TRBJ1-5 | TRBV30 | 13 | CASDRGPNQPQHF
TRBJ1-1 | TRBV5-1 | 14 | CASSPTGGNTEAFF
TRBJ2-1 | TRBV30 | 13 | CAWSDPDPDEQFF
TRBJ2-1 | TRBV4-1 | 17 | CASSQEGLAGGRDEQFF
TRBJ1-2 | TRBV7-9 | 16 | CASSPTGTGTNYGYTF
TRBJ1-5 | TRBV27 | 16 | CASTPRLGADNQPQHF
TRBJ2-7 | TRBV11-3 | 14 | CASSPETGWHEQYF
TRBJ1-4 | TRBV6-5 | 14 | CASSASGEVEKLFF
TRBJ1-1 | TRBV6-6 | 15 | CASSPAYRGETEAFF
TRBJ2-1 | TRBV4-3 | 20 | CASSQVGSLAGGSPFNEQFF
TRBJ2-7 | TRBV7-7 | 14 | CASSLGTGVGEQYF
TRBJ2-1 | TRBV19 | 15 | CASSIGTGGYNEQFF
TRBJ2-6 | TRBV10-3 | 13 | CAISEPGANVLTF
TRBJ1-6 | TRBV9 | 15 | CASSGRQGANSPLHF
TRBJ1-3 | TRBV7-2 | 16 | CASSRQGFSSGNTIYF
TRBJ1-6 | TRBV19 | 17 | CASSPRAPGSYNSPLHF
TRBJ1-5 | TRBV4-1 | 15 | CASSLTGGPNQPQHF
TRBJ2-7 | TRBV29-1 | 13 | CSVQPGGGYEQYF
TRBJ2-1 | TRBV7-2 | 15 | CASITGRGSYNEQFF
TRBJ2-3 | TRBV29-1 | 16 | CSVERWGGVSTDTQYF
TRBJ1-6 | TRBV6-5 | 15 | CASSYGTGTDSPLHF
TRBJ1-1 | TRBV6-1 | 14 | CASRGAGGGTEAFF
TRBJ2-5 | TRBV2 | 14 | CASNGAGAGETQYF
TRBJ1-4 | TRBV6-5 | 14 | CASGSGGLNEKLFF
TRBJ1-1 | TRBV6-6 | 13 | CASSLDRNTEAFF
TRBJ2-5 | TRBV9 | 15 | CASSVSPGEQETQYF